The rows below give T cell receptor beta chains drawn from one sample of a study of cytomegalovirus exposure and HLA in healthy donors. The table came from immunoSEQ multiplex PCR; TCRdb's copy has only in-frame clones and leaves some out. The data contain some 320,000 clones, roughly 90% of them seen just once; the ten biggest clones take up roughly 1.1%. The source material was PBMCs. These receptors all come from a woman in her 30s in good health and CMV-seropositive. Each CDR3 is given with its conserved first and last residue. The D gene is left open where the match is weak. Clone size, where shown, is once, few, many, or a class for clones that have expanded.

>TRBJ1-1|-|-|TRBV9
CASSVEGANTEAFF
TGTGCCAGCAGCGTAGAGGGAGCGAACACTGAAGCTTTCTTT
>TRBJ2-1|-|-|TRBV2
CASSEARHPEQFF
TGTGCCAGCAGTGAAGCCAGACACCCTGAGCAGTTCTTC
>TRBJ1-3|-|-|TRBV11-2
CASRDEVSSGNTIYF
TGTGCCAGCAGGGACGAGGTTTCCTCTGGAAACACCATATATTTT
>TRBJ2-1|-|-|TRBV7-9
CASSLGGGEQFF
TGTGCCAGCAGCTTAGGGGGCGGTGAGCAGTTCTTC
>TRBJ2-3|TRBD2|-|TRBV27
CASSPRTSGGVSTDTQYF
TGTGCCAGCAGTCCCCGGACTAGCGGGGGGGTTAGCACAGATACGCAGTATTTT
>TRBJ1-2|TRBD1|once|TRBV5-1
CASSFDREAKGYTF
TGCGCCAGCAGCTTCGACAGGGAAGCGAAAGGCTACACCTTC
>TRBJ2-7|TRBD1|once|TRBV4-3
CASSPGQGSYEQYF
TGCGCCAGCAGCCCGGGACAGGGTTCCTACGAGCAGTACTTC
>TRBJ2-5|-|-|TRBV18
CASSPQAGNQETQYF
TGTGCCAGCTCACCACAGGCCGGGAACCAAGAGACCCAGTACTTC
>TRBJ2-3|-|-|TRBV27
CASVLTGLLISTDTQYF
TGTGCCAGCGTACTGACGGGACTGTTGATCAGCACAGATACGCAGTATTTT
>TRBJ1-1|-|-|TRBV9
CASSVVSGMTEAFF
TGTGCCAGCAGCGTAGTAAGTGGGATGACTGAAGCTTTCTTT
>TRBJ2-7|-|-|TRBV11-2
CASSFIGDGPYEQYF
TGTGCCAGCAGCTTCATCGGGGACGGCCCCTACGAGCAGTACTTC
>TRBJ1-1|-|-|TRBV4-3
CASSQDTRNTEAFF
TGCGCCAGCAGCCAAGATACCAGGAACACTGAAGCTTTCTTT
>TRBJ2-7|-|-|TRBV7-9
CASSLEGHYEQYF
TGTGCCAGCAGCTTAGAGGGCCACTACGAGCAGTACTTC
>TRBJ2-5|TRBD1|-|TRBV25-1
CASSDWRQGPLQETQYF
TGTGCCAGCAGTGATTGGAGACAGGGTCCCTTACAAGAGACCCAGTACTTC
>TRBJ2-7|-|-|TRBV19
CASSMTSSGEQYF
TGTGCCAGTAGTATGACCTCGTCAGGGGAGCAGTACTTC
>TRBJ2-3|TRBD2|-|TRBV4-3
CASSQTSGFSTDTQYF
TGCGCCAGCAGCCAGACTAGCGGTTTTAGCACAGATACGCAGTATTTT
>TRBJ1-2|-|-|TRBV27
CASSRHDHYGYTF
TGTGCCAGCAGTCGACACGATCACTATGGCTACACCTTC
>TRBJ2-3|-|-|TRBV6-5
CASRVSRGLSDTQYF
TGTGCCAGCAGGGTGTCACGGGGGCTGTCAGATACGCAGTATTTT
>TRBJ2-7|-|-|TRBV29-1
CSVMNGNPYEQYF
TGCAGCGTGATGAACGGTAACCCCTACGAGCAGTACTTC
>TRBJ2-7|-|-|TRBV11-2
CASSIPTSVTYEQYF
TGTGCCAGCAGCATCCCGACTAGTGTAACCTACGAGCAGTACTTC
>TRBJ1-6|-|-|TRBV6-5
CASRTGSSYNSPLHF
TGTGCCAGCAGAACAGGGAGCTCCTATAATTCACCCCTCCACTTT
>TRBJ1-2|-|-|TRBV7-8
CASSPFEANYGYTF
TGTGCCAGCAGCCCCTTCGAGGCTAACTATGGCTACACCTTC
>TRBJ2-1|-|-|TRBV5-6
CASSLGRNEQFF
TGTGCCAGCAGCTTGGGGAGAAATGAGCAGTTCTTC
>TRBJ2-1|TRBD2|-|TRBV27
CASNSGGGNEQFF
TGTGCCAGCAATAGCGGGGGTGGTAATGAGCAGTTCTTC
>TRBJ1-5|TRBD1|few|TRBV19
CASNMGDDRVYSNQPQHF
TGTGCCAGTAACATGGGGGACGACAGGGTGTATAGCAATCAGCCCCAGCATTTT
>TRBJ2-1|-|once|TRBV9
CASSESSTYNEQFF
TGTGCCAGCAGTGAGAGCTCGACCTACAATGAGCAGTTCTTC
>TRBJ2-1|TRBD2|once|TRBV11-3
CASSRSRAGLNEQFF
TGTGCCAGCAGCCGAAGTCGAGCGGGATTAAATGAGCAGTTCTTC
>TRBJ1-2|-|-|TRBV5-1
CASSLGGGYGYTF
TGCGCCAGCAGCTTGGGAGGGGGCTATGGCTACACCTTC
>TRBJ2-7|-|-|TRBV4-3
CASSQDGSPLYEQYF
TGCGCCAGCAGCCAAGATGGGTCGCCCCTCTACGAGCAGTACTTC
>TRBJ2-2|TRBD1|-|TRBV15
CATSLLGQANTGELFF
TGTGCCACCAGCTTGTTAGGACAGGCGAACACCGGGGAGCTGTTTTTT
>TRBJ2-7|-|once|TRBV7-6
CASSLETENYEQYF
TGTGCCAGCAGCTTAGAGACCGAAAACTACGAGCAGTACTTC
>TRBJ1-2|-|-|TRBV27
CASSLGGGANYGYTF
TGTGCCAGCAGTTTAGGGGGGGGCGCGAACTATGGCTACACCTTC
>TRBJ1-3|-|-|TRBV6-5
CASSPPGTTGNTIYF
TGTGCCAGCAGCCCTCCCGGGACGACTGGAAACACCATATATTTT
>TRBJ1-2|TRBD1|-|TRBV6-6
CASSPAQGAFYYGYTF
TGTGCCAGCAGCCCGGCGCAGGGGGCTTTCTACTATGGCTACACCTTC
>TRBJ1-2|-|-|TRBV5-4
CASSYGTLPGYTF
TGTGCCAGCAGCTATGGGACCCTACCCGGCTACACCTTC
>TRBJ2-7|-|-|TRBV7-2
CASSLVARLGNEQYF
TGTGCCAGCAGCTTAGTAGCCAGGCTCGGGAACGAGCAGTACTTC
>TRBJ2-1|-|-|TRBV6-5
CASSYSGLEQFF
TGTGCCAGCAGTTACTCAGGTCTGGAGCAGTTCTTC
>TRBJ2-3|-|-|TRBV1
CTSRRTGEGRGTDTQYF
TGCACCAGCAGAAGAACCGGGGAAGGGCGCGGCACAGATACGCAGTATTTT
>TRBJ1-2|TRBD1|-|TRBV5-4
CASSLRGGAHGYTF
TGTGCCAGCAGCTTAAGAGGGGGCGCACATGGCTACACCTTC
>TRBJ2-3|-|-|TRBV4-2
CASSQEVASHDTQYF
TGTGCCAGCAGCCAAGAGGTAGCGTCGCATGATACGCAGTATTTT
>TRBJ2-3|-|once|TRBV2
CASNGEGSTDTQYF
TGTGCCAGCAATGGAGAGGGGTCCACAGATACGCAGTATTTT
>TRBJ2-5|TRBD2|-|TRBV15
CATSRDLAGVSGETQYF
TGTGCCACCAGCAGAGATTTAGCGGGAGTTTCCGGAGAGACCCAGTACTTC
>TRBJ2-3|TRBD1|-|TRBV28
CASSLGQGRVTDTQYF
TGTGCCAGCAGTCTCGGACAGGGGAGAGTGACAGATACGCAGTATTTT
>TRBJ2-7|TRBD2|-|TRBV27
CASSLTSGTTYEQYF
TGTGCCAGCAGTCTTACTAGCGGCACAACCTACGAGCAGTACTTC
>TRBJ1-5|TRBD1|-|TRBV5-6
CASSWGQRNQPQHF
TGTGCCAGCAGCTGGGGACAGCGAAATCAGCCCCAGCATTTT